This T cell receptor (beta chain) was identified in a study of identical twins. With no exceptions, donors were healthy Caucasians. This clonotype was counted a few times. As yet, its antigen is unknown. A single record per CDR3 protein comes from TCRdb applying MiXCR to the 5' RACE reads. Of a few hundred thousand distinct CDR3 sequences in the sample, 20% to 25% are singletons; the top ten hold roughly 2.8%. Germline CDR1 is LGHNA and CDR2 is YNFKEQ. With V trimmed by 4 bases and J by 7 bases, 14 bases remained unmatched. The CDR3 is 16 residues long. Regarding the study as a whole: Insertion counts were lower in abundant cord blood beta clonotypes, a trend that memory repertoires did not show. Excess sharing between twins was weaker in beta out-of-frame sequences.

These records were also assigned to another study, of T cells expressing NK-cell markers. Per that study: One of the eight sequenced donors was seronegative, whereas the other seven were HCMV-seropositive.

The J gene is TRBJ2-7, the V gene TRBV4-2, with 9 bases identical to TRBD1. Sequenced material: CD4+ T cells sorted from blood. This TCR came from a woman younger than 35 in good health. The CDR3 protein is CASSPLAGTGYREQYF. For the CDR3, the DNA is TGTGCCAGCAGCCCACTCGCCGGGACAGGGTATAGGGAGCAGTACTTC.